Following are 18 T cell receptor beta chains from one sample sequenced in a study of blood T cell repertoires in COVID-19. Sequencing was performed with immunoSEQ multiplex PCR; in TCRdb, only in-frame clones are kept and a portion is missing. Of some 180,000 clones detected, approximately 86% appear once; the ten largest clones hold less than 3%. The specimen sequenced was peripheral blood. The receptors stem from a woman of 80 years or more with COVID-19, enrolled during active disease.

CDR3 amino acids: CASSFRIGTGGQYF. The CDR3 DNA reads TGTGCCAGCAGTTTCCGAATCGGGACAGGGGGCCAGTACTTC. The rearrangement joins TRBV28 to TRBJ2-7; TRBD1 matches 12 bases. CDR1 is MDHEN, CDR2 SYDVKM, per germline. Trimming cost V 3 bases and J 10 bases; bases outside gene matches: 7. The CDR3 is 14 amino acids. Filled out from reference TRBV28 and TRBJ2-7, the complete variable domain reads DVKVTQSSRYLVKRTGEKVFLECVQDMDHENMFWYRQDPGLGLRLIYFSYDVKMKEKGDIPEGYSVSREKKERFSLILESASTNQTSMYLCASSFRIGTGGQYFGPGTRLTVT.

The chain links TRBV21-1 to TRBJ2-1; the table names TRBD1, a call not compared with the DNA. TRBV21-1 represents a pseudogene. The CDR3 has 15 amino acids. The CDR3 nucleotides are TGTGCCAGCAGCATTTGTGGGGGCGCCTACAATGAGCAGTTCTTC. Translated: CASSICGGAYNEQFF.

The genes are TRBV5-6 and TRBJ1-1, with TRBD1 identical over 10 bases. The germline CDR1 and CDR2 sequences are SGHDT and YYEEEE. CDR3 length: 16 residues. Germline trimming cut 0 bases from V and 4 bases from J; bases unmatched to any gene: 6. The CDR3 DNA reads TGTGCCAGCAGCTTGGGGGACAGGGGTCAGGCCACTGAAGCTTTCTTT. Translating it yields CASSLGDRGQATEAFF.

The rearrangement uses TRBV5-1 and TRBJ1-2, with D possibly TRBD1 on 5 matching bases. Germline CDR1 reads SGHRS; CDR2 reads YFSETQ. V was pared by 0 bases and J by 10 bases, with 16 bases between. The CDR3 totals 14 residues. The CDR3 DNA follows: TGCGCCAGCAGCTTGGACGGGACTCGTTATCACTACACCTTC. It yields the protein CASSLDGTRYHYTF. The whole variable domain, remainder taken from reference TRBV5-1 and TRBJ1-2, is KAGVTQTPRYLIKTRGQQVTLSCSPISGHRSVSWYQQTPGQGLQFLFEYFSETQRNKGNFPGRFSGRQFSNSRSEMNVSTLELGDSALYLCASSLDGTRYHYTFGSGTRLTVV.

The chain couples TRBV5-8 to TRBJ2-1, with D tentatively TRBD1 (5 bases). CDR1 is SGHTS and CDR2 is YDEGEE in the germline V gene. The CDR3 runs 14 residues. V lost 5 bases, J lost 0 bases, and 9 bases lay in between. CDR3 residues: CASRGEHSYNEQFF. In DNA, the CDR3 is TGTGCCAGCAGAGGGGAACACTCCTACAATGAGCAGTTCTTC.

The gene calls are TRBV9 and TRBJ2-5; D is possibly TRBD1 (6 bases). Deletions cut 4 bases from V and 5 bases from J, with 15 bases between. Germline V gene data show CDR1 as SGDLS and CDR2 as YYNGEE. The CDR3 totals 14 residues. CDR3 sequence: CASSREGRGETQYF. In DNA form, the CDR3 reads TGTGCCAGCAGCAGAGAGGGAAGGGGGGAGACCCAGTACTTC.

V usage is TRBV5-1 and J usage is TRBJ1-6; 7 nucleotides agree with TRBD1. The CDR3 has 13 residues. V gave up 4 bases and J gave up 18 bases; unmatched junction bases: 13. The V gene's germline CDR1 is SGHRS and CDR2 YFSETQ. The CDR3 here is CASSPVLQGEAHF. The CDR3 DNA reads TGCGCCAGCAGCCCCGTCCTCCAGGGGGAGGCCCACTTT.

The chain combines TRBV12-3 or TRBV12-4 with TRBJ1-2; TRBD1 might be the D (5 bases). The CDR3 loop spans 13 amino acids. Trimming cost V 6 bases and J 4 bases, with 12 bases left between them. The CDR3 region is CASSQGLSYGYTF. CDR3 sequence (DNA): TGTGCCAGCAGCCAGGGACTCTCCTATGGCTACACCTTC.

V is TRBV6-5 and J is TRBJ1-2; 8 nucleotides match TRBD1. In germline, CDR1 is MNHEY, CDR2 SVGAGI. Trimming took 6 bases from V and 3 from J; bases not matched to a gene: 9. This CDR3 region has 15 residues. The DNA of the CDR3 is TGTGCCAGCAGGTCCGGCAGGGGGCAAGACTATGGCTACACCTTC. It codes for CASRSGRGQDYGYTF.

The chain combines TRBV28 with TRBJ2-7; TRBD2 matches at 16 bases. This CDR3 contains 18 residues. CDR1 MDHEN and CDR2 SYDVKM come from the germline V gene. Trimming cost V 2 bases and J 4 bases; bases outside gene matches: 8. CDR3 DNA: TGTGCCAGCAGTTTACCCGGGACTAGCGGGAGGGCCGGGTACGAGCAGTACTTC. Translating gives CASSLPGTSGRAGYEQYF.

The chain employs TRBV5-6 and TRBJ1-2, with a possible D match to TRBD1 (5 bases). Germline CDR1 reads SGHDT; CDR2 reads YYEEEE. This CDR3 has 13 residues. With 0 bases removed from V and 6 bases from J, the gap between germline ends came to 9 bases. CDR3 sequence: CASSLDPRDGYTF. The DNA of the CDR3 is TGTGCCAGCAGCTTGGACCCCAGGGATGGCTACACCTTC.

The chain uses TRBV18 and TRBJ2-1, with a tentative D call TRBD2 (10 bases). The CDR3 runs 20 residues. Between the trimmed V and J ends, which lost 4 bases and 0 bases, there was a span of 25 bases. In germline, CDR1 is KGHSH, CDR2 LQKENI. The CDR3 nucleotides read TGTGCCAGCTCACTCCCCGGGACAGGGTCTAGCGGGAGCTCCTACAATGAGCAGTTCTTC. Encoded protein: CASSLPGTGSSGSSYNEQFF. The entire variable domain, with the rest obtained from reference TRBV18 and TRBJ2-1, is as follows: NAGVMQNPRHLVRRRGQEARLRCSPMKGHSHVYWYRQLPEEGLKFMVYLQKENIIDESGMPKERFSAEFPKEGPSILRIQQVVRGDSAAYFCASSLPGTGSSGSSYNEQFFGPGTRLTVL.

This sequence joins TRBV4-3 and TRBJ1-2, with TRBD1 as a possible D gene (6 bases). V was pared by 0 bases and J by 8 bases, with 25 bases between. From germline, CDR1 is LGHNA and CDR2 YSLEER. The CDR3 sequence is 18 residues long. This chain's CDR3 is CASSQDQRRGTRGGGYTF. CDR3 DNA: TGCGCCAGCAGCCAAGATCAGAGGCGCGGGACACGCGGGGGAGGCTACACCTTC.

Written as DNA, the CDR3 is TGCAGCGCCAGGACAGGGGGTAGAGATAACTATGGCTACACCTTC. Encoded protein: CSARTGGRDNYGYTF. The V call is TRBV29-1, the J call TRBJ1-2, with 10 bases lining up with TRBD1. V shed 7 bases, J shed 1 base, and the junction held 9 bases outside the gene matches. The CDR3 contains 15 residues. Germline CDR1 SQVTM, CDR2 ANQGSEA.

V gene TRBV27 combines with J gene TRBJ2-7; 7 nucleotides match TRBD1. The CDR3 is 14 residues long. Trimming removed 5 bases from V and 5 bases from J; junction bases left unmatched: 9. From germline, CDR1 is MNHEY and CDR2 SMNVEV (reference sequence). This CDR3 reads CASSAAGTAHEQYF. The CDR3 nucleotides are TGTGCCAGCAGTGCCGCCGGGACAGCCCACGAGCAGTACTTC.

The gene calls are TRBV9 and TRBJ1-2, with D perhaps matching TRBD1 (5 bases). The CDR3 spans 12 residues. Trimming left V 0 bases short and J 7 bases short, with 7 bases between. CDR1 is SGDLS, CDR2 YYNGEE, per germline. CDR3 loop: CASSVVQGGYTF. The CDR3 DNA is TGTGCCAGCAGCGTAGTCCAGGGTGGCTACACCTTC.

This chain uses TRBV29-1 with TRBJ2-1; 10 bases line up with TRBD2. Germline lookup yields CDR1 SQVTM and CDR2 ANQGSEA. The CDR3 has 15 residues. J gave up 1 base and V 6 bases, and 6 bases lay outside the gene matches. The CDR3 coding sequence is TGCAGCGTCGCCCAGCGGGAGGGGTCCTACAATGAGCAGTTCTTC. Amino acid sequence: CSVAQREGSYNEQFF.

The chain is built from TRBV5-8 and TRBJ1-6; perhaps TRBD1 as D (6 bases). Trimming pared 3 bases from V and 0 bases from J, leaving 10 bases between. Germline V CDR1 and CDR2: SGHTS, YDEGEE. CDR3 length: 16 amino acids. The CDR3 DNA reads as TGTGCCAGCAGCTACCAGGGGAGCTCCTATAATTCACCCCTCCACTTT. It specifies CASSYQGSSYNSPLHF. The whole variable domain, filled in from reference TRBV5-8 and TRBJ1-6, reads EAGVTQSPTHLIKTRGQQATLRCSPISGHTSVYWYQQALGLGLQFLLWYDEGEERNRGNFPPRFSGRQFPNYSSELNVNALELEDSALYLCASSYQGSSYNSPLHFGNGTRLTVT.